This T cell receptor (beta chain) was profiled in a study of T-cell memory formation after mild COVID-19. General study findings and limits: Later expanders leaned CD4+, whereas clones that contracted between day 15 and 85 were balanced CD4/CD8. The SARS-CoV-2 specificity of second-wave clones reaching peak at day 37 remained unverified. Mainly CM and EM harbored the contracting CD4+ clones; mainly EMRA harbored the CD8+ ones.

Notes on this clonotype: Its antigen is not known.

Using constant-segment primers, 5'RACE produced TCR alpha and TCR beta cDNA libraries carrying sample barcodes and UMIs. MiXCR, applied by TCRdb to the 5' RACE reads, yields one record per CDR3 protein. The table has roughly 600,000 distinct CDR3 sequences, 15% to 20% seen once. CDR3 length: 14 residues. CDR1 GTSNPN and CDR2 SVGIG come from the germline V gene (reference sequence). V was clipped by 2 bases and J by 3 bases, with 14 bases between them. This sequence originates from an adult woman who had mild COVID-19 (a few samples of this study predate the infection). Cell type and time point are not known. This sequence joins TRBV30 and TRBJ2-7; D remains ambiguous. Sequenced: PBMCs or a T cell subset sorted from them (not recorded which). CDR3 protein: CAWSPSDLFYEQYF. The CDR3 DNA reads TGTGCCTGGAGTCCATCGGACCTCTTCTACGAGCAGTACTTC.